This TCR beta chain was retrieved from a study of identical twins. Via MiXCR, TCRdb re-called the 5' RACE reads, giving one row per CDR3 protein. The table shows 1.5 million to 2 million distinct CDR3 sequences, with roughly a third occurring only once. Germline trimming cut 4 bases from V and 1 base from J; bases unmatched to any gene: 14. Germline CDR1 and CDR2: SQVTM and ANQGSEA. CDR3 size: 17 residues. General observations from the study: Out-of-frame alpha sequences shared by twins were enriched for low generation probability.

With respect to this clonotype: Its matching antigen is unknown.

The V call is TRBV29-1, the J call TRBJ1-1; 8 bases match TRBD1. Sequences were obtained from cord blood. The receptor was isolated from a newborn girl in good health. The CDR3 DNA reads TGCAGCGTTGGGTCAAGGACAGGGTGGGTTTCGAACACTGAAGCTTTCTTT. It yields the protein CSVGSRTGWVSNTEAFF.